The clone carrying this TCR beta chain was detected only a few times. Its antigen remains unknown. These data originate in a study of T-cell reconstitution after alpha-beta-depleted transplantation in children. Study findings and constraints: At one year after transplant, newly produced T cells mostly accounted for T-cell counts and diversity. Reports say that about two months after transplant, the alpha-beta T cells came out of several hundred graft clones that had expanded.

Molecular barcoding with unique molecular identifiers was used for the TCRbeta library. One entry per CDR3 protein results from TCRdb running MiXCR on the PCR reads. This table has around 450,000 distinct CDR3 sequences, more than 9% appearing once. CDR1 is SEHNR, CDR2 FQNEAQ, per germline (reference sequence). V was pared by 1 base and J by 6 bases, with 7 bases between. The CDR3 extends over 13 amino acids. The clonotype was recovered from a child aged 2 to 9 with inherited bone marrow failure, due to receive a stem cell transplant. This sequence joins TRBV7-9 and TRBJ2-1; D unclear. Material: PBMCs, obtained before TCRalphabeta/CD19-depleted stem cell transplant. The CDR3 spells CASSLVASNEQFF. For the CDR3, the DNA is TGTGCCAGCAGCTTAGTAGCTTCCAATGAGCAGTTCTTC.